Each of the 8 T cell receptor beta chains below was sequenced from the same sample in a study of T cells after posttransplantation cyclophosphamide. Controls had myeloablative marrow grafts with methotrexate and calcineurin inhibitor, sampled at 1 year. Clones were read by immunoSEQ multiplex PCR, and TCRdb kept only the in-frame ones, dropping some. The sample consists of approximately 20,000 clones, 85% to 90% of them appearing once. Sequenced here: PBMCs, sampled about 350 days after allogeneic stem cell transplant with calcineurin inhibitor and methotrexate. The receptors were sampled from a female patient between 30 and 39 years old who received an allogeneic stem cell transplant from an unrelated donor, was CMV-positive, and had acute and chronic GVHD. The graft donor may have given rise to some T cells.

This chain uses TRBV7-2 with TRBJ1-3, with a weak D call TRBD1 (6 bases). Per germline, CDR1 SGHTA and CDR2 FQGNSA. The V end was cut by 0 bases, the J end by 0 bases, with 9 bases between. The CDR3 totals 16 residues. The CDR3 spells CASSLARQASGNTIYF. The CDR3 DNA follows: TGTGCCAGCAGCTTAGCGAGACAGGCCTCTGGAAACACCATATATTTT.

The chain employs TRBV2 and TRBJ2-2; 11 bases align to TRBD2. There are 15 residues in the CDR3. Germline lookup yields CDR1 SNHLY and CDR2 FYNNEI. The J segment lost 1 base and the V segment lost 5 bases, leaving 0 bases of the junction unmatched. The CDR3 reads CASSTSGRNTGELFF. The CDR3, as DNA: TGTGCCAGCAGTACTAGCGGGAGGAACACCGGGGAGCTGTTTTTT.

The genes are TRBV5-8 and TRBJ1-2, with TRBD1 as a possible D gene (6 bases). The CDR3 is made up of 13 amino acids. The germline V gene has CDR1 SGHTS and CDR2 YDEGEE. The ends were cut back, 4 bases at V and 9 bases at J, with 16 bases in the middle. CDR3 in amino acids: CASSTRQDLSYTF. CDR3 nucleotides: TGTGCCAGCAGCACCCGACAGGACCTCAGCTACACCTTC. The full variable domain, its missing parts supplied by reference TRBV5-8 and TRBJ1-2, is EAGVTQSPTHLIKTRGQQATLRCSPISGHTSVYWYQQALGLGLQFLLWYDEGEERNRGNFPPRFSGRQFPNYSSELNVNALELEDSALYLCASSTRQDLSYTFGSGTRLTVV.

The genes are TRBV27 and TRBJ2-3; D might be TRBD2 (5 bases). The CDR3 is 16 amino acids. Between the trimmed V and J ends, which lost 5 bases and 4 bases, there was a span of 19 bases. Germline values: CDR1 MNHEY, CDR2 SMNVEV (reference sequence). As DNA, the CDR3 is TGTGCCAGCAGTCCCTGGGGAGTCATAGGGCCAGATACGCAGTATTTT. Translation gives CASSPWGVIGPDTQYF.

V usage is TRBV6-6 and J usage is TRBJ1-6, with D unresolved. The CDR3 covers 14 residues. Germline lookup yields CDR1 MNHNY and CDR2 SVGAGI (reference sequence). Trimming took 4 bases from V and 9 from J, leaving 13 bases between them. The CDR3 region is CASSSVAVGSPLHF. The CDR3 DNA follows: TGTGCCAGCAGTTCAGTAGCTGTCGGTTCACCCCTCCACTTT.

The chain recombines TRBV27 with TRBJ2-6, with 7 bases aligning to TRBD1. With 1 base clipped from V and 4 bases from J, the junction kept 7 bases outside the gene matches. Per the germline V gene, CDR1 is MNHEY and CDR2 is SMNVEV (reference sequence). The CDR3 spans 17 residues. CDR3 in DNA: TGTGCCAGCAGTTTATATGACAGGGCGGTAGGGGCCAACGTCCTGACTTTC. This encodes CASSLYDRAVGANVLTF.

The rearrangement joins TRBV6-6 to TRBJ1-1; D is unresolved. Germline CDR1 reads MNHNY; CDR2 reads SVGAGI (reference sequence). The CDR3 is 13 residues long. The germline V and J ends were trimmed by 2 bases and 4 bases, with 8 bases remaining between them. CDR3 DNA: TGTGCCAGCAGTTACGGGCAGTCCACTGAAGCTTTCTTT. Amino acid sequence: CASSYGQSTEAFF.

This clone came up once. The chain recombines TRBV6-1 with TRBJ2-7; D unresolved. V lost 2 bases and J 3 bases, leaving 11 bases between the germline ends. The CDR3 has 14 amino acids. Germline V gene lookup returns CDR1 MNHNS and CDR2 SASEGT. The CDR3 region is CASSESWVNYEQYV. CDR3 in DNA: TGTGCCAGCAGTGAATCGTGGGTAAACTACGAGCAGTACGTC.